This TCR beta chain comes out of a study of blood T cell repertoires in COVID-19. TCRdb keeps only in-frame clones here, not all; method: immunoSEQ multiplex PCR. The table includes 200,000 to 250,000 clones, 83% detected once. Looked up from germline, CDR1 is MNHEY and CDR2 is SMNVEV (reference sequence). This CDR3 has 13 residues. V shed 2 bases and J shed 4 bases, with 8 bases lying between them. Followed longitudinally, the Seattle patients had been enrolled during active infection. The gene calls are TRBV27 and TRBJ1-1; D remains ambiguous. The sequence was collected from a woman aged 25 to 39 with COVID-19, enrolled during active disease. The sequenced sample consisted of peripheral blood. In DNA, the CDR3 is TGTGCCAGCAGTTTAAGAGGTGGCACTGAAGCTTTCTTT. This sequence encodes CASSLRGGTEAFF.